The 23 T cell receptor beta chains below come from one sample, sequenced in a study of cytomegalovirus exposure and HLA in healthy donors. This PCR relied on a set of 60 Vbeta primers and 13 Jbeta primers. The protocol was immunoSEQ multiplex PCR, while the TCRdb copy is restricted to in-frame clones and leaves out a portion. The sample has roughly 150,000 clones; over 70% are singletons. The source material was PBMCs. Receptors were obtained from a male donor in good health and CMV-seronegative.

The rearrangement uses TRBV18 and TRBJ2-7; 7 bases align to TRBD1. The CDR3 totals 14 residues. V shed 1 base, J shed 4 bases, and the junction held 4 bases outside the gene matches. Germline loops: CDR1 KGHSH, CDR2 LQKENI. The CDR3 here is CASSPQGAEYEQYF. CDR3 DNA: TGTGCCAGCTCACCACAGGGGGCCGAATACGAGCAGTACTTC.

The gene calls are TRBV9 and TRBJ2-1; possibly TRBD2 for D (6 bases). The CDR3 spans 14 residues. The V gene's germline CDR1 is SGDLS and CDR2 YYNGEE. Trimming took off 4 bases at V and 1 base at J, with 9 bases between the two ends. The CDR3 bases are TGTGCCAGCAGCCTTGGAGGGTCCTACAATGAGCAGTTCTTC. Translated: CASSLGGSYNEQFF. The whole variable domain, filled in from reference TRBV9 and TRBJ2-1, reads DSGVTQTPKHLITATGQRVTLRCSPRSGDLSVYWYQQSLDQGLQFLIQYYNGEERAKGNILERFSAQQFPDLHSELNLSSLELGDSALYFCASSLGGSYNEQFFGPGTRLTVL.

This clone was seen a single time. One end of the junction varies from germline; a read error may be responsible. V usage is TRBV7-9 and J usage is TRBJ1-5; no clear D gene. The CDR3 is made up of 15 amino acids. Germline V gives CDR1 SEHNR, CDR2 FQNEAQ (reference sequence). CDR3 in amino acids: CSSSLTGSSNQPQHF. The CDR3 bases are TGTTCCAGCAGCTTAACGGGTAGCAGCAATCAGCCCCAGCATTTT.

This chain links TRBV11-2 with TRBJ1-1, with 7 bases lining up with TRBD1. With V trimmed by 4 bases and J by 3 bases, 8 bases remained unmatched. This CDR3 contains 15 residues. CDR1 and CDR2 (germline): SGHAT, FQNNGV. The chain's CDR3 is CASSYFEGADTEAFF. The DNA for the CDR3 is TGTGCCAGCAGCTACTTTGAGGGGGCGGACACTGAAGCTTTCTTT.

The chain joins TRBV29-1 to TRBJ2-3; D gene ambiguous. Trimming shortened V by 5 bases and J by 0 bases, and 6 bases separated the two germline ends. The CDR3 length is 12 residues. The germline V gene encodes CDR1 SQVTM and CDR2 ANQGSEA. The CDR3 bases are TGCAGCGTTACGACAAGCACAGATACGCAGTATTTT. Protein sequence: CSVTTSTDTQYF.

CDR3 residues: CASTPGGANQPQHF. The DNA for the CDR3 is TGTGCCAGCACGCCGGGAGGGGCGAATCAGCCCCAGCATTTT. V gene TRBV27 combines with J gene TRBJ1-5; D is perhaps TRBD1 (5 bases). The V and J ends lost 7 bases and 4 bases respectively, with 14 bases between them. The CDR3 is made up of 14 amino acids. Germline V gene data show CDR1 as MNHEY and CDR2 as SMNVEV (reference sequence).

This clone was recorded once. The V and J genes are TRBV11-2 and TRBJ2-5, with TRBD2 matching over 8 bases. Trimming cost V 5 bases and J 2 bases; bases outside gene matches: 4. The CDR3 totals 14 residues. Germline-derived CDR1 and CDR2 are SGHAT and FQNNGV. The chain's CDR3 is CASSRGGRQETQYF. The CDR3 DNA follows: TGTGCCAGCAGCCGGGGGGGGAGGCAAGAGACCCAGTACTTC.

The V call is TRBV7-6, the J call TRBJ2-5; 7 positions match TRBD1. The CDR3 is 15 residues long. Germline CDR1 and CDR2: SGHVS and FNYEAQ. V lost 5 bases and J lost 2; bases outside the gene matches: 8. The CDR3 region is CASSNRTGPQETQYF. The CDR3 DNA sequence: TGTGCCAGCAGCAATCGGACAGGACCTCAAGAGACCCAGTACTTC.

The V gene is TRBV2, the J gene TRBJ2-2; possibly TRBD1 for D (5 bases). Germline CDR1 and CDR2: SNHLY and FYNNEI. The V end lost 1 base, the J end lost 8 bases, and 14 bases lay between the germline ends. This CDR3 region has 15 residues. The CDR3 region is CASSEGGHPGGELFF. The CDR3, as DNA: TGTGCCAGCAGTGAAGGGGGCCACCCTGGGGGGGAGCTGTTTTTT.

The V call is TRBV27, the J call TRBJ2-7, with TRBD2 identical over 8 bases. Trimming removed 4 bases from V and 5 bases from J; junction bases left unmatched: 10. This CDR3 is 15 amino acids long. Per germline, CDR1 MNHEY and CDR2 SMNVEV (reference sequence). The CDR3 spells CASSSFAAGDNEQYF. The CDR3 region has the DNA TGTGCCAGCAGTTCTTTCGCAGCGGGAGACAACGAGCAGTACTTC.

The J gene is TRBJ2-3, the V gene TRBV19; 9 bases are shared with TRBD1. The length of the CDR3 is 16 residues. Trimming removed 1 base from V and 4 bases from J; junction bases left unmatched: 6. Germline values: CDR1 LNHDA, CDR2 SQIVND (reference sequence). CDR3 protein: CASSIGGTGKADTQYF. DNA for the CDR3: TGTGCCAGTAGTATAGGAGGGACAGGGAAAGCAGATACGCAGTATTTT.

The chain combines TRBV28 with TRBJ2-7, with TRBD2 identical over 12 bases. The CDR3 extends over 15 amino acids. Germline lookup yields CDR1 MDHEN and CDR2 SYDVKM. The junction had 7 bases not matched to a gene; V was cut back by 6 bases and J by 4 bases. The CDR3 region has the DNA TGTGCCAGCAGCCTGGGACTAGCGGGTGATTACGAGCAGTACTTC. Translation gives CASSLGLAGDYEQYF.

V and J are TRBV2 and TRBJ1-5; D perhaps matches TRBD1 (5 bases). Germline assignment: CDR1 SNHLY and CDR2 FYNNEI. This CDR3 spans 14 amino acids. V was cut by 7 bases and J by 1 base, with 11 bases left in between. Written as DNA, the CDR3 is TGTGCCAGCAATCCACGGGGGAGCAATCAGCCCCAGCATTTT. It specifies CASNPRGSNQPQHF.

This clone was recorded a few times. The chain uses TRBV4-1 and TRBJ2-1, with D possibly TRBD1 on 5 matching bases. The CDR3 runs to 16 residues. The V end lost 0 bases, the J end lost 2 bases, and 11 bases lay between the germline ends. Germline-derived CDR1 and CDR2 are MGHRA and YSYEKL. CDR3 DNA sequence: TGCGCCAGCAGCCAAGATGGGTGGGGCCCCTACAATGAGCAGTTCTTC. Its translation is CASSQDGWGPYNEQFF.

This chain joins TRBV6-5 and TRBJ1-1; D call uncertain. This CDR3 contains 13 residues. Trimming cost V 1 base and J 7 bases, with 10 bases left between them. Per the germline V gene, CDR1 is MNHEY and CDR2 is SVGAGI. Here the CDR3 DNA reads TGTGCCAGCAGTTACTTGGGAGCGGGTGAAGCTTTCTTT. Protein product: CASSYLGAGEAFF.

This chain connects TRBV15 to TRBJ2-1; 11 bases map to TRBD2. The CDR3 extends over 15 amino acids. The V and J ends lost 2 bases and 6 bases, in that order; junction bases with no gene match: 3. Germline V gene lookup returns CDR1 LNHNV and CDR2 YYDKDF (reference sequence). CDR3 DNA sequence: TGTGCCACCAGCAGAACTAGCGGGAGATCCAATGAGCAGTTCTTC. Its protein product is CATSRTSGRSNEQFF.

The chain is built from TRBV5-5 and TRBJ2-1; D remains unclear. V shed 2 bases and J shed 1 base, with 4 bases lying between them. The germline V gene encodes CDR1 SGHKS and CDR2 YYEKEE (reference sequence). This CDR3 region has 13 residues. The CDR3 sequence: CASSFGSYNEQFF. The CDR3 nucleotides read TGTGCCAGCAGCTTCGGTTCCTACAATGAGCAGTTCTTC.

The chain uses TRBV5-5 and TRBJ1-2, with TRBD1 as a possible D gene (5 bases). The germline V and J ends were trimmed by 4 bases and 7 bases, with 14 bases remaining between them. CDR1 SGHKS and CDR2 YYEKEE come from the germline V gene (reference sequence). CDR3 size: 13 residues. In DNA form, the CDR3 reads TGTGCCAGCAGCGGCCCCAGGGTAGCTGGCTACACCTTC. It specifies CASSGPRVAGYTF.

This sequence joins TRBV6-5 and TRBJ1-2; 7 bases match TRBD1. Trimming removed 6 bases from V and 7 bases from J; junction bases left unmatched: 8. The CDR3 covers 13 residues. The V gene's germline CDR1 is MNHEY and CDR2 SVGAGI. In nucleotides, the CDR3 is TGTGCCAGCAGCCCTAGGGGGCAAAGTGGCTACACCTTC. This gives the protein CASSPRGQSGYTF.

This clone has only a few counts. V usage is TRBV6-1 and J usage is TRBJ1-5, with 9 bases lining up with TRBD1. J gave up 6 bases and V 1 base, and 4 bases lay outside the gene matches. Germline assignment: CDR1 MNHNS and CDR2 SASEGT. The CDR3 is made up of 15 amino acids. The CDR3 here is CASSEETGGGQPQHF. In DNA form, the CDR3 reads TGTGCCAGCAGTGAAGAAACAGGGGGCGGTCAGCCCCAGCATTTT.

V gene TRBV9 combines with J gene TRBJ1-4; 9 bases align to TRBD1. Germline V gene lookup returns CDR1 SGDLS and CDR2 YYNGEE. The CDR3 has 13 residues. The ends lost 5 bases at V and 5 bases at J; junction bases unmatched: 1. The DNA of the CDR3 is TGTGCCAGCAGGGGACAGGGAAATGAAAAACTGTTTTTT. Amino acid sequence: CASRGQGNEKLFF.

The rearrangement links TRBV29-1 to TRBJ1-3; 8 bases fit TRBD1. The CDR3 covers 15 residues. J gave up 3 bases and V 3 bases, and 7 bases lay outside the gene matches. The germline V gene has CDR1 SQVTM and CDR2 ANQGSEA. The CDR3 bases are TGCAGCGTTGAGGGGGGACAGGTTGGTGGAAACACCATATATTTT. Protein product: CSVEGGQVGGNTIYF.

The genes are TRBV4-1 and TRBJ1-6; no definite D call. Germline CDR1 is MGHRA and CDR2 is YSYEKL. The CDR3 has 13 residues. V lost 1 base, J lost 7 bases, and 5 bases lay in between. The CDR3 is CASSQVPNSPLHF. The CDR3 DNA follows: TGCGCCAGCAGCCAAGTCCCAAATTCACCCCTCCACTTT.